The rows below give T cell receptor beta chains drawn from one sample of a study of shared clonotypes between healthy human individuals. Assay used: immunoSEQ multiplex PCR; TCRdb lists only in-frame clones, some missing. Of roughly 2.5 million clones listed, 85% to 95% were seen once; the top ten hold roughly 0.13%. Sequenced: naive CD4+ T cells sorted from blood. Source of these receptors: a man younger than 35 in good health. CDR3s include the opening cysteine and the closing phenylalanine or tryptophan. Fields, in order: D gene, J gene, CDR3 length, clone size, V gene, CDR3 protein. D genes are given only for firm matches. Size is omitted from some rows. Given values are once, few, many or a class for expanded clones.

d_call: NA
j_call: TRBJ1-1
cdr3_length: 14
clone_size: NA
v_call: TRBV4-1
cdr3_aa: CASSPEAFDSRAFF

d_call: NA
j_call: TRBJ1-2
cdr3_length: 14
clone_size: NA
v_call: TRBV27
cdr3_aa: CASSLSIQGGGYTF

d_call: NA
j_call: TRBJ2-5
cdr3_length: 12
clone_size: NA
v_call: TRBV5-1
cdr3_aa: CASSVSQETQYF

d_call: NA
j_call: TRBJ2-7
cdr3_length: 12
clone_size: NA
v_call: TRBV5-1
cdr3_aa: CASSQAGYEQYF

d_call: TRBD2
j_call: TRBJ2-3
cdr3_length: 17
clone_size: NA
v_call: TRBV7-2
cdr3_aa: CASSLAGTSGSTDTQYF

d_call: NA
j_call: TRBJ2-3
cdr3_length: 17
clone_size: NA
v_call: TRBV14
cdr3_aa: CASSQDLGQGRRDTQYF

d_call: TRBD2
j_call: TRBJ2-6
cdr3_length: 18
clone_size: NA
v_call: TRBV10-2
cdr3_aa: CASSETSGRPRGANVLTF

d_call: NA
j_call: TRBJ2-1
cdr3_length: 13
clone_size: NA
v_call: TRBV4-3
cdr3_aa: CASSRGTYNEQFF

d_call: NA
j_call: TRBJ1-5
cdr3_length: 15
clone_size: NA
v_call: TRBV27
cdr3_aa: CASKGGGVSNQPQHF

d_call: NA
j_call: TRBJ2-1
cdr3_length: 13
clone_size: NA
v_call: TRBV11-2
cdr3_aa: CASSLLGRDEQFF

d_call: TRBD1
j_call: TRBJ2-5
cdr3_length: 16
clone_size: NA
v_call: TRBV27
cdr3_aa: CASSLSTGGIQETQYF

d_call: NA
j_call: TRBJ2-3
cdr3_length: 15
clone_size: NA
v_call: TRBV6-1
cdr3_aa: CASSEKRGATDTQYF

d_call: TRBD1
j_call: NA
cdr3_length: 14
clone_size: NA
v_call: TRBV2
cdr3_aa: CASSVIQGSYEQYF

d_call: NA
j_call: TRBJ1-4
cdr3_length: 15
clone_size: NA
v_call: TRBV5-4
cdr3_aa: CASSWDRSTNEKLFF

d_call: NA
j_call: TRBJ1-5
cdr3_length: 13
clone_size: NA
v_call: TRBV7-2
cdr3_aa: CASSLAHGQPQHF

d_call: TRBD2
j_call: TRBJ2-7
cdr3_length: 12
clone_size: NA
v_call: TRBV30
cdr3_aa: CAWGSSGIKQYF

d_call: NA
j_call: TRBJ2-1
cdr3_length: 14
clone_size: NA
v_call: TRBV6-5
cdr3_aa: CASSRGREKNEQFF

d_call: TRBD1
j_call: TRBJ2-7
cdr3_length: 16
clone_size: NA
v_call: TRBV27
cdr3_aa: CASSFQGQGAWYEQYF

d_call: NA
j_call: TRBJ1-5
cdr3_length: 14
clone_size: NA
v_call: TRBV6-7
cdr3_aa: CASRTPHSNQPQHF

d_call: TRBD1
j_call: TRBJ2-7
cdr3_length: 15
clone_size: NA
v_call: TRBV11-3
cdr3_aa: CASSPIGQGSYEQYF

d_call: NA
j_call: TRBJ1-2
cdr3_length: 15
clone_size: few
v_call: TRBV9
cdr3_aa: CASSASGAGNYGYTF

d_call: TRBD2
j_call: TRBJ2-5
cdr3_length: 15
clone_size: NA
v_call: TRBV29-1
cdr3_aa: CSVERASGLQETQYF

d_call: NA
j_call: TRBJ1-2
cdr3_length: 13
clone_size: few
v_call: TRBV6-5
cdr3_aa: CAAAWGRGSGYTF

d_call: TRBD1
j_call: TRBJ1-2
cdr3_length: 15
clone_size: once
v_call: TRBV11-2
cdr3_aa: CASSLALGTGYGYTF

d_call: TRBD1
j_call: TRBJ2-3
cdr3_length: 14
clone_size: once
v_call: TRBV6-1
cdr3_aa: CASSAGTGTDTQYF

d_call: NA
j_call: TRBJ2-3
cdr3_length: 13
clone_size: NA
v_call: TRBV7-6
cdr3_aa: CASSPLTYRWAYF

d_call: TRBD1
j_call: TRBJ1-3
cdr3_length: 13
clone_size: NA
v_call: TRBV11-2
cdr3_aa: CASSLGQGNTIYF

d_call: NA
j_call: TRBJ1-4
cdr3_length: 13
clone_size: NA
v_call: TRBV23-1
cdr3_aa: CASKTPRGEKLFF

d_call: NA
j_call: TRBJ2-1
cdr3_length: 11
clone_size: NA
v_call: TRBV5-1
cdr3_aa: CASSFTVEQFF

d_call: NA
j_call: TRBJ1-2
cdr3_length: 14
clone_size: NA
v_call: TRBV28
cdr3_aa: CASSRGLPRVGYTF

d_call: NA
j_call: TRBJ2-2
cdr3_length: 12
clone_size: NA
v_call: TRBV29-1
cdr3_aa: CSVAWRAGELFF

d_call: NA
j_call: TRBJ2-1
cdr3_length: 14
clone_size: NA
v_call: TRBV2
cdr3_aa: CASSGPAPLDEQFF

d_call: NA
j_call: TRBJ2-3
cdr3_length: 10
clone_size: NA
v_call: TRBV20-1
cdr3_aa: CSATKVTQYF

d_call: NA
j_call: TRBJ2-5
cdr3_length: 17
clone_size: once
v_call: TRBV29-1
cdr3_aa: CSVRAPAAGEYQETQYF

d_call: TRBD2
j_call: TRBJ2-5
cdr3_length: 15
clone_size: NA
v_call: TRBV6-5
cdr3_aa: CASSYGLAVQETQYF

d_call: TRBD1
j_call: TRBJ1-5
cdr3_length: 15
clone_size: once
v_call: TRBV28
cdr3_aa: CASRKTGGLNQPQHF

d_call: NA
j_call: TRBJ2-7
cdr3_length: 13
clone_size: NA
v_call: TRBV7-3
cdr3_aa: CASSLRPQTEQYF

d_call: NA
j_call: TRBJ2-1
cdr3_length: 15
clone_size: NA
v_call: TRBV6-5
cdr3_aa: CASSTAAIHYNEQFF

d_call: TRBD1
j_call: TRBJ1-2
cdr3_length: 14
clone_size: NA
v_call: TRBV10-3
cdr3_aa: CAIRRGQGDYGYTF

d_call: NA
j_call: TRBJ2-3
cdr3_length: 13
clone_size: NA
v_call: TRBV19
cdr3_aa: CASSSGNTDTQYF

d_call: NA
j_call: TRBJ1-5
cdr3_length: 17
clone_size: NA
v_call: TRBV19
cdr3_aa: CASRERTGPHSNQPQHF

d_call: TRBD1
j_call: TRBJ1-2
cdr3_length: 15
clone_size: NA
v_call: TRBV6-5
cdr3_aa: CASSSQPTGVGGYTF

d_call: TRBD1
j_call: TRBJ1-1
cdr3_length: 15
clone_size: once
v_call: TRBV5-1
cdr3_aa: CASSSDPGQGSEAFF

d_call: NA
j_call: TRBJ1-1
cdr3_length: 14
clone_size: NA
v_call: TRBV4-1
cdr3_aa: CASSQEQGRTEAFF

d_call: NA
j_call: TRBJ2-2
cdr3_length: 14
clone_size: once
v_call: TRBV6-1
cdr3_aa: CATRRTFNTGELFF

d_call: TRBD2
j_call: TRBJ2-1
cdr3_length: 15
clone_size: NA
v_call: TRBV7-2
cdr3_aa: CASNLDGRAGDEQFF

d_call: TRBD1
j_call: TRBJ1-6
cdr3_length: 15
clone_size: NA
v_call: TRBV30
cdr3_aa: CAWRRTGALNSPLHF

d_call: NA
j_call: TRBJ1-1
cdr3_length: 13
clone_size: NA
v_call: TRBV6-1
cdr3_aa: CASSAGQGTEAFF

d_call: TRBD2
j_call: TRBJ2-7
cdr3_length: 11
clone_size: NA
v_call: TRBV19
cdr3_aa: CASRAGGKQYF

d_call: NA
j_call: TRBJ1-1
cdr3_length: 16
clone_size: NA
v_call: TRBV19
cdr3_aa: CASSDAGRLIGTEAFF

d_call: NA
j_call: TRBJ2-7
cdr3_length: 12
clone_size: NA
v_call: TRBV7-2
cdr3_aa: CASSPASYEQYF

d_call: NA
j_call: TRBJ1-3
cdr3_length: 14
clone_size: NA
v_call: TRBV5-1
cdr3_aa: CASSTEVSGNTIYF

d_call: NA
j_call: TRBJ2-3
cdr3_length: 13
clone_size: NA
v_call: TRBV9
cdr3_aa: CASSVVSTDTQYF

d_call: NA
j_call: TRBJ1-1
cdr3_length: 12
clone_size: NA
v_call: TRBV30
cdr3_aa: CAWSTANTEAFF